The next 31 T cell receptor beta chains were all read from a single sample in a study of blood T cell repertoires in COVID-19. Repertoires were generated with immunoSEQ multiplex PCR, while TCRdb's copy carries only in-frame clones and drops some. This table has some 78,000 clones, roughly 90% appearing once. Sequencing was performed on peripheral blood. The receptors come from a woman older than 75 with active or convalescent COVID-19.

This chain links TRBV5-4 with TRBJ1-2, with 11 positions matching TRBD1. Germline assignment: CDR1 SGHNT and CDR2 YYREEE (reference sequence). J gave up 3 bases and V 3 bases, and 4 bases lay outside the gene matches. The CDR3 runs 15 residues. The CDR3 DNA reads TGTGCCAGCAGCTCGGGGGACAGGGGGGACTATGGCTACACCTTC. Protein: CASSSGDRGDYGYTF. Drawing the rest from reference TRBV5-4 and TRBJ1-2, the complete variable domain is ETGVTQSPTHLIKTRGQQVTLRCSSQSGHNTVSWYQQALGQGPQFIFQYYREEENGRGNFPPRFSGLQFPNYSSELNVNALELDDSALYLCASSSGDRGDYGYTFGSGTRLTVV.

The chain has TRBV28 and TRBJ2-7; D remains unclear. The germline V and J ends were trimmed by 3 bases and 0 bases, with 9 bases remaining between them. CDR1 is MDHEN, CDR2 SYDVKM, per germline. The CDR3 covers 14 residues. CDR3 amino acids: CASSFGGSSYEQYF. The CDR3, as DNA: TGTGCCAGCAGTTTTGGTGGTAGCTCCTACGAGCAGTACTTC. Full variable domain (outside the CDR3, taken from reference TRBV28 and TRBJ2-7): DVKVTQSSRYLVKRTGEKVFLECVQDMDHENMFWYRQDPGLGLRLIYFSYDVKMKEKGDIPEGYSVSREKKERFSLILESASTNQTSMYLCASSFGGSSYEQYFGPGTRLTVT.

This clone was detected only once. V usage is TRBV18 and J usage is TRBJ2-3, with 9 nucleotides matching TRBD1. Trimming took 5 bases from V and 2 from J; bases not matched to a gene: 8. This CDR3 contains 16 residues. Per the germline V gene, CDR1 is KGHSH and CDR2 is LQKENI. The CDR3 region is CASSKALQGATDTQYF. CDR3 in DNA: TGTGCCAGCTCAAAGGCGCTACAGGGGGCCACAGATACGCAGTATTTT.

The rearrangement joins TRBV4-2 to TRBJ2-1; 11 bases line up with TRBD2. The CDR3 is made up of 17 amino acids. Germline trimming cut 0 bases from V and 6 bases from J; bases unmatched to any gene: 7. Germline V CDR1 and CDR2: LGHNA, YNFKEQ. The CDR3 DNA is TGTGCCAGCAGCCAAGACCCCACTAGCGGGAGTTTCAATGAGCAGTTCTTC. Translating it yields CASSQDPTSGSFNEQFF.

This chain links TRBV28 with TRBJ2-1, with 7 bases that match TRBD2. The CDR3 runs to 15 residues. V lost 8 bases and J lost 11; bases outside the gene matches: 18. The germline V gene has CDR1 MDHEN and CDR2 SYDVKM. The DNA of the CDR3 is TGTGCCAGCCCCCCGCCGGGAACTAGCGCCTTTCAGCAGTTCTTC. It translates to CASPPPGTSAFQQFF. The full variable domain, its missing parts supplied by reference TRBV28 and TRBJ2-1, is DVKVTQSSRYLVKRTGEKVFLECVQDMDHENMFWYRQDPGLGLRLIYFSYDVKMKEKGDIPEGYSVSREKKERFSLILESASTNQTSMYLCASPPPGTSAFQQFFGPGTRLTVL.

This chain links TRBV6-5 with TRBJ2-2; D gene ambiguous. CDR1 is MNHEY, CDR2 SVGAGI, per germline. The CDR3 runs to 14 residues. Trimming removed 2 bases at V and 2 bases at J, with 6 bases between. CDR3 region: CASSYNTNTGELFF. The CDR3 region has the DNA TGTGCCAGCAGTTACAACACCAACACCGGGGAGCTGTTTTTT.

This clone was counted a few times. DNA for the CDR3: TGTGCCAGCAGCTTAGGCGGAGCGGCGGCCTACGAGCAGTACTTC. Translating gives CASSLGGAAAYEQYF. The genes are TRBV7-2 and TRBJ2-7, with D possibly matching TRBD2 (5 bases). The CDR3 contains 15 residues. The V gene lost 1 base and the J gene lost 2 bases, with 12 bases spanning the gap. Germline CDR1 and CDR2: SGHTA and FQGNSA.

The rearrangement links TRBV7-9 to TRBJ1-5; tentatively, D is TRBD1 (5 bases). V was clipped by 7 bases and J by 8 bases, with 15 bases between them. CDR1 is SEHNR and CDR2 is FQNEAQ in the germline V gene (reference sequence). The CDR3 spans 13 residues. The CDR3 DNA reads as TGTGCCAGCACCTTTAGGGTAGGGGAGCCCCAGCATTTT. Translation gives CASTFRVGEPQHF. Supplemented by reference TRBV7-9 and TRBJ1-5, the full variable domain reads DTGVSQNPRHKITKRGQNVTFRCDPISEHNRLYWYRQTLGQGPEFLTYFQNEAQLEKSRLLSDRFSAERPKGSFSTLEIQRTEQGDSAMYLCASTFRVGEPQHFGDGTRLSIL.

The CDR3 spells CASSERTASYNEQFF. CDR3 nucleotides: TGTGCCAGCAGCGAACGGACAGCAAGCTACAATGAGCAGTTCTTC. The rearrangement uses TRBV5-8 and TRBJ2-1, with a tentative D call TRBD1 (6 bases). CDR3 length: 15 residues. The V gene's germline CDR1 is SGHTS and CDR2 YDEGEE. Trimming removed 4 bases from V and 3 bases from J, with 14 bases in between.

This chain uses TRBV11-2 with TRBJ1-2, with a tentative D call TRBD1 (5 bases). Germline CDR1 is SGHAT and CDR2 is FQNNGV. Trimming took 5 bases from V and 4 from J, leaving 11 bases between them. This CDR3 contains 13 residues. CDR3 nucleotides: TGTGCCAGCAGCCCCCTTGACAGCTATGGCTACACCTTC. It is translated as CASSPLDSYGYTF.

The chain carries TRBV7-8 and TRBJ1-5; D possibly corresponds to TRBD1 (6 bases). In germline, CDR1 is SGHVS, CDR2 FQNEAQ. There are 13 residues in the CDR3. V was cut by 8 bases and J by 5 bases, with 13 bases left in between. The CDR3 region has the DNA TGTGCCAGCGGGCGACAGGCTGATCAGCCCCAGCATTTT. Translation: CASGRQADQPQHF.

This clone appeared a single time. The rearrangement uses TRBV6-1 and TRBJ2-3, with D tentatively TRBD2 (7 bases). This CDR3 comprises 17 residues. Trimming cost V 4 bases and J 0 bases, with 17 bases left between them. Germline V gives CDR1 MNHNS, CDR2 SASEGT. CDR3: CASSGAWGGDSTDTQYF. The CDR3 DNA is TGTGCCAGCAGTGGGGCTTGGGGGGGCGATAGCACAGATACGCAGTATTTT.

The chain is built from TRBV5-1 and TRBJ2-3, with D hard to call. The germline CDR1 and CDR2 sequences are SGHRS and YFSETQ. V was trimmed by 0 bases and J by 5 bases, leaving 4 bases between them. This CDR3 has 12 amino acids. This CDR3 is CASSLALDTQYF. CDR3 nucleotides: TGCGCCAGCAGCTTGGCCTTAGATACGCAGTATTTT.

The chain couples TRBV11-2 to TRBJ2-3; D gene unclear. The CDR3 consists of 15 residues. Germline lookup yields CDR1 SGHAT and CDR2 FQNNGV. Trimming left V 0 bases short and J 1 base short, with 8 bases between. The DNA for the CDR3 is TGTGCCAGCAGCTTAGAGTTTCTTGGCACAGATACGCAGTATTTT. It yields the protein CASSLEFLGTDTQYF. Filled out from reference TRBV11-2 and TRBJ2-3, the complete variable domain reads EAGVAQSPRYKIIEKRQSVAFWCNPISGHATLYWYQQILGQGPKLLIQFQNNGVVDDSQLPKDRFSAERLKGVDSTLKIQPAKLEDSAVYLCASSLEFLGTDTQYFGPGTRLTVL.

The chain joins TRBV6-5 to TRBJ1-1, with D possibly being TRBD1 (5 bases). With 7 bases removed from V and 3 bases from J, the gap between germline ends came to 15 bases. Germline values: CDR1 MNHEY, CDR2 SVGAGI. The CDR3 runs to 14 residues. CDR3 region: CASTPDGRDTEAFF. DNA for the CDR3: TGTGCCAGCACTCCCGACGGCAGGGACACTGAAGCTTTCTTT.

The gene calls are TRBV6-2 or TRBV6-3 and TRBJ2-3; D may be TRBD2 (6 bases). The CDR3 runs 16 residues. CDR1 and CDR2 from the germline V gene are MNHEY and SVGEGT. The V end was cut by 0 bases, the J end by 2 bases, with 12 bases between. The CDR3 region is CASSYSKGTPTDTQYF. In DNA form, the CDR3 reads TGTGCCAGCAGTTACTCGAAGGGGACTCCCACAGATACGCAGTATTTT.

This clone has more than one count but fewer than ten. CDR3 in amino acids: CAWSTGRNGNQPQHF. The CDR3 DNA reads TGTGCCTGGAGTACAGGGCGAAACGGCAATCAGCCCCAGCATTTT. This chain links TRBV30 with TRBJ1-5, with D possibly matching TRBD1 (6 bases). This CDR3 spans 15 amino acids. V was cut by 2 bases and J by 2 bases, with 13 bases left in between. Germline loops: CDR1 GTSNPN, CDR2 SVGIG (reference sequence).

The genes are TRBV12-3 or TRBV12-4 and TRBJ2-1; tentative D call: TRBD1 (6 bases). There are 13 residues in the CDR3. Trimming pared 6 bases from V and 4 bases from J, leaving 10 bases between. CDR3: CASRRTAYNEQFF. In nucleotides, the CDR3 is TGTGCCAGCAGAAGGACAGCTTACAATGAGCAGTTCTTC.

This chain connects TRBV27 to TRBJ2-1; D possibly corresponds to TRBD2 (6 bases). This CDR3 region has 12 residues. Deletions cut 6 bases from V and 12 bases from J, with 15 bases between. Per germline, CDR1 MNHEY and CDR2 SMNVEV (reference sequence). CDR3 residues: CASSTIGGGQFF. The CDR3, as DNA: TGTGCCAGCAGCACCATTGGGGGAGGGCAGTTCTTC.

The genes are TRBV9 and TRBJ1-1; maybe TRBD1 (6 bases). The length of the CDR3 is 14 residues. The ends were cut back, 1 base at V and 5 bases at J, with 12 bases in the middle. Germline V gene data show CDR1 as SGDLS and CDR2 as YYNGEE. CDR3: CASSVQGLGTEAFF. DNA of the CDR3: TGTGCCAGCAGCGTACAGGGGCTGGGGACTGAAGCTTTCTTT.

This clone was detected only a few times. The chain joins TRBV19 to TRBJ1-2; 9 bases agree with TRBD1. Germline trimming cut 8 bases from V and 8 bases from J; bases unmatched to any gene: 6. The CDR3 is 12 amino acids. CDR1 is LNHDA and CDR2 is SQIVND in the germline V gene (reference sequence). The CDR3 coding sequence is TGTGCCAGTTACGACAGGGGGGACGGCTACACCTTC. This gives the protein CASYDRGDGYTF.

The V call is TRBV6-1, the J call TRBJ1-2; D not resolved. The CDR3 loop spans 16 amino acids. Germline V gives CDR1 MNHNS, CDR2 SASEGT. The V end was cut by 0 bases, the J end by 4 bases, with 15 bases between. The CDR3 is CASSEATGSLGYGYTF. Written as DNA, the CDR3 is TGTGCCAGCAGTGAAGCGACGGGGAGTCTCGGCTATGGCTACACCTTC.

The rearrangement joins TRBV5-8 to TRBJ2-5, with TRBD1 identical over 9 bases. J gave up 4 bases and V 0 bases, and 7 bases lay outside the gene matches. This CDR3 is built from 16 residues. CDR1 and CDR2 from the germline V gene are SGHTS and YDEGEE. In nucleotides, the CDR3 is TGTGCCAGCAGCTTGGGGTCGGGACAGGGTGTAGAGACCCAGTACTTC. Its translation: CASSLGSGQGVETQYF.

The CDR3 sequence is CASSLVQGDYGYTF. The CDR3 nucleotides are TGTGCCAGCAGCTTGGTTCAGGGGGACTATGGCTACACCTTC. The chain combines TRBV5-6 with TRBJ1-2, with 7 bases aligning to TRBD1. Losses at the gene ends were 0 bases for V and 3 bases for J; bases not matched to a gene: 2. Germline values: CDR1 SGHDT, CDR2 YYEEEE. The CDR3 is 14 amino acids.

This chain links TRBV6-2 or TRBV6-3 with TRBJ1-5; D uncertain. CDR3 length: 14 residues. The ends were cut back, 2 bases at V and 7 bases at J, with 12 bases in the middle. CDR1 is MNHEY, CDR2 SVGEGT, per germline. The CDR3 DNA sequence: TGTGCCAGCAGTTACGGGCCGAGTCTACAGCCCCAGCATTTT. Translated, it gives CASSYGPSLQPQHF.

The sample holds a few counts of this clone. This chain uses TRBV6-5 with TRBJ1-1; 8 nucleotides match TRBD1. J was trimmed by 7 bases and V by 10 bases; bases with no gene match: 14. There are 14 residues in the CDR3. Per the germline V gene, CDR1 is MNHEY and CDR2 is SVGAGI. The CDR3 loop reads CATQNRGGDGEAFF. CDR3 DNA: TGTGCCACCCAGAACAGGGGGGGCGATGGTGAAGCTTTCTTT.

This chain uses TRBV27 with TRBJ2-1; TRBD2 is a possible D gene (6 bases). The CDR3 has 15 residues. The germline gives CDR1 MNHEY, CDR2 SMNVEV (reference sequence). Trimming stripped 0 bases from V and 5 bases from J, with 11 bases between. The CDR3 coding sequence is TGTGCCAGCAGTTTATCGACTAGATGGGACAATGAGCAGTTCTTC. Protein: CASSLSTRWDNEQFF.

This clone has just one count. This rearrangement joins TRBV6-5 to TRBJ2-5; D might be TRBD2 (6 bases). Germline V gives CDR1 MNHEY, CDR2 SVGAGI. V lost 4 bases, J lost 2 bases, and 11 bases lay in between. This CDR3 has 14 amino acids. The CDR3 reads CASSLGLNQETQYF. The CDR3 region has the DNA TGTGCCAGCAGTTTGGGACTGAATCAAGAGACCCAGTACTTC.

This chain joins TRBV15 and TRBJ2-3, with TRBD1 identical over 7 bases. V lost 3 bases, J lost 2 bases, and 11 bases stayed unmatched. CDR1 is LNHNV, CDR2 YYDKDF, per germline (reference sequence). The CDR3 is 17 amino acids. CDR3 sequence (DNA): TGTGCCACCAGCAGGTCCAAGGGGGCGACGTCCACAGATACGCAGTATTTT. Residues: CATSRSKGATSTDTQYF.

The rearrangement uses TRBV7-3 and TRBJ1-2; 10 nucleotides match TRBD1. Germline-derived CDR1 and CDR2 are SGHTA and FQGTGA. The CDR3 totals 15 residues. The J segment lost 6 bases and the V segment lost 4 bases, leaving 8 bases of the junction unmatched. CDR3 in amino acids: CASSSGSGQGDGYTF. In nucleotides, the CDR3 is TGTGCCAGCAGCTCGGGAAGCGGACAGGGGGATGGCTACACCTTC.

The gene calls are TRBV6-2 or TRBV6-3 and TRBJ2-3, with TRBD2 matching over 7 bases. The junction had 9 bases not matched to a gene; V was cut back by 3 bases and J by 3 bases. The CDR3 contains 16 residues. Germline-derived CDR1 and CDR2 are MNHEY and SVGEGT. The DNA for the CDR3 is TGTGCCAGCAGTTATGATCGGCGGGAGATGACAGATACGCAGTATTTT. Its protein is CASSYDRREMTDTQYF.